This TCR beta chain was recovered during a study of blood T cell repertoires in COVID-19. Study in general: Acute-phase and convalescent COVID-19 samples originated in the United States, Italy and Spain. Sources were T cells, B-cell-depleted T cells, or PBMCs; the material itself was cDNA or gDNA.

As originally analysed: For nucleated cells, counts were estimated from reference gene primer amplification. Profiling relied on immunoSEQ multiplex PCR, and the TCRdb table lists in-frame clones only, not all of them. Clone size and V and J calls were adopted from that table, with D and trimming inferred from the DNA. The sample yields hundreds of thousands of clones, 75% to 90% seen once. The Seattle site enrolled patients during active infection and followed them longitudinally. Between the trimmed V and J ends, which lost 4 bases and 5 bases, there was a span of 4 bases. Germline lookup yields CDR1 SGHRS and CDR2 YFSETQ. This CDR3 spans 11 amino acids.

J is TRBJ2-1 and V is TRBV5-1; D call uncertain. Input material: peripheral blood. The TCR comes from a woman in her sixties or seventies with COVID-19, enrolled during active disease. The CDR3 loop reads CASSPNNEQFF. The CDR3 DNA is TGCGCCAGCAGCCCTAACAATGAGCAGTTCTTC.